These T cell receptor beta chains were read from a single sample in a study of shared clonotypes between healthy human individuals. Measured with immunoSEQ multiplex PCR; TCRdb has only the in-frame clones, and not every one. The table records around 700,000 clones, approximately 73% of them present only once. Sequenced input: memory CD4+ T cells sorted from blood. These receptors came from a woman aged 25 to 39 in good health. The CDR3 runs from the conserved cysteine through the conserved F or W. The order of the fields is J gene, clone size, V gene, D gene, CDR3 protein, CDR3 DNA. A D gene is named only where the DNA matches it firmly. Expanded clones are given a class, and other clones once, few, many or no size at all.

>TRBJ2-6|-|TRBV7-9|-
CASSLSSPSGANVLTF
TGTGCCAGCAGCTTGTCTTCCCCCTCTGGGGCCAACGTCCTGACTTTC
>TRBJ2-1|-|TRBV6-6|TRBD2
CASSYSTREGYNEQFF
TGTGCCAGCAGTTACTCGACCCGGGAGGGGTACAATGAGCAGTTCTTC
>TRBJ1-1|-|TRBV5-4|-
CASSLMTNTEAFF
TGTGCCAGCAGCTTAATGACGAACACTGAAGCTTTCTTT
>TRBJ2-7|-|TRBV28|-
CASSPLLGSEQYF
TGTGCCAGCAGTCCTCTACTCGGTTCCGAGCAGTACTTC
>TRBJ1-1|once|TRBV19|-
CASSMRQTDTEAFF
TGTGCCAGTAGTATGAGACAGACGGACACTGAAGCTTTCTTT
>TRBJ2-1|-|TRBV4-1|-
CASSQAGGTQSNEQFF
TGCGCCAGCAGCCAAGCCGGCGGGACCCAGTCCAATGAGCAGTTCTTC
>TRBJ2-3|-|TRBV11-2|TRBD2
CASSLLTSGVTDTQYF
TGTGCCAGCAGCCTGTTGACTAGCGGGGTCACAGATACGCAGTATTTT
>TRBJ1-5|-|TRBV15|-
CATSRDSPSRSQHF
TGTGCCACCAGCAGAGATTCGCCATCCCGGTCCCAGCATTTT
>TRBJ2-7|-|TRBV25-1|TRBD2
CASSLTGTSTYEQYF
TGTGCCAGCAGTCTAACCGGGACTAGTACCTACGAGCAGTACTTC
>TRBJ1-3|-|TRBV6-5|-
CASSRTDHSGNTIYF
TGTGCCAGCAGTCGGACCGATCACTCTGGAAACACCATATATTTT
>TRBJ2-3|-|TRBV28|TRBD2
CASSLGLAGSNGDTQYF
TGTGCCAGCAGTTTAGGACTAGCGGGCTCGAACGGCGATACGCAGTATTTT
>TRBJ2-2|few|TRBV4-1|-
CASSKSTGDTGELFF
TGCGCCAGCAGCAAATCGACAGGTGACACCGGGGAGCTGTTTTTT
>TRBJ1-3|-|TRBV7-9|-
CASRPQGLSGNTIYF
TGTGCCAGCAGACCACAGGGACTCTCTGGAAACACCATATATTTT
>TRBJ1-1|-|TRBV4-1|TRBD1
CASSQPGQGATEAFF
TGCGCCAGCAGCCAACCGGGACAGGGGGCAACTGAAGCTTTCTTT
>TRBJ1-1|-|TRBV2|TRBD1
CASSEGGDSRAFF
TGTGCCAGCAGTGAAGGAGGGGACAGTCGAGCTTTCTTT
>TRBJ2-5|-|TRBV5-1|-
CASSQLTGQETQYF
TGCGCCAGCAGCCAACTTACGGGGCAGGAGACCCAGTACTTC
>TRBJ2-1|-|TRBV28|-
CASSPGDQSYNEQFF
TGTGCCAGCAGTCCGGGGGACCAGTCCTACAATGAGCAGTTCTTC